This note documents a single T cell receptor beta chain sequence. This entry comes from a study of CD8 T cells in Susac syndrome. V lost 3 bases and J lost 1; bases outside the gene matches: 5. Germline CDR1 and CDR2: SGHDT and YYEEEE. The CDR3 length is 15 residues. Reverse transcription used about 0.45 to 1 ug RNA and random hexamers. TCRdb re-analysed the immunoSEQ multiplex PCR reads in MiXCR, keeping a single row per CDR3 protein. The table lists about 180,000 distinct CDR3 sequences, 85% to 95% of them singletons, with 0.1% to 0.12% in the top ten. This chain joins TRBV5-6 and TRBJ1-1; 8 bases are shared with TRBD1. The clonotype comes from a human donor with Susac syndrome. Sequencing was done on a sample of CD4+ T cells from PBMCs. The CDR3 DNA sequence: TGTGCCAGCAGCTCAACAGGGGGAGGGAACACTGAAGCTTTCTTT. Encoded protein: CASSSTGGGNTEAFF. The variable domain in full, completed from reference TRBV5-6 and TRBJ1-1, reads DAGVTQSPTHLIKTRGQQVTLRCSPKSGHDTVSWYQQALGQGPQFIFQYYEEEERQRGNFPDRFSGHQFPNYSSELNVNALLLGDSALYLCASSSTGGGNTEAFFGQGTRLTVV.